The 6 T cell receptor beta chains below were found in one sample sequenced in a study of tumor-infiltrating lymphocytes in localized non-small cell lung cancer. This table comes from immunoSEQ multiplex PCR, and its TCRdb copy is limited to in-frame clones, with some not included. The table records roughly 9,900 clones, about three fifths of them present only once. Material: lung tumor tissue. The origin of the receptors is a human donor with non-small cell lung cancer.

The gene calls are TRBV5-1 and TRBJ2-1; 8 bases map to TRBD2. With V trimmed by 6 bases and J by 4 bases, 9 bases remained unmatched. CDR3 length: 15 amino acids. CDR1 and CDR2 (germline): SGHRS, YFSETQ. The CDR3 spells CASNSLRGAYNEQFF. CDR3 in DNA: TGCGCCAGCAACAGCTTGCGGGGGGCATACAATGAGCAGTTCTTC. Full variable domain (rest looked up from reference TRBV5-1 and TRBJ2-1): KAGVTQTPRYLIKTRGQQVTLSCSPISGHRSVSWYQQTPGQGLQFLFEYFSETQRNKGNFPGRFSGRQFSNSRSEMNVSTLELGDSALYLCASNSLRGAYNEQFFGPGTRLTVL.

The V gene is TRBV7-2, the J gene TRBJ2-3, with 8 bases identical to TRBD2. The CDR3 consists of 17 residues. V lost 1 base to trimming and J lost 4 bases; unmatched junction nucleotides: 10. Germline CDR1 reads SGHTA; CDR2 reads FQGNSA. CDR3 DNA sequence: TGTGCCAGCAGCTTAGGATTTAGCGGGATGAGGTCAGATACGCAGTATTTT. As protein: CASSLGFSGMRSDTQYF.

The chain links TRBV5-1 to TRBJ2-5; 8 nucleotides align to TRBD1. Unmatched junction bases numbered 4, after V lost 4 bases and J lost 5 bases. CDR1 and CDR2 (germline): SGHRS, YFSETQ. This CDR3 has 13 residues. CDR3 sequence: CASSGHRGETQYF. The CDR3 DNA sequence: TGCGCCAGCAGCGGACACAGGGGGGAGACCCAGTACTTC.

The chain joins TRBV29-1 to TRBJ2-1, with TRBD2 matching over 7 bases. CDR1 and CDR2 (germline): SQVTM, ANQGSEA. Germline trimming cut 6 bases from V and 0 bases from J; bases unmatched to any gene: 11. The CDR3 is 16 amino acids. The CDR3 DNA reads as TGCAGCGTGGGGGGGACGTTGGAAAGCTCCTACAATGAGCAGTTCTTC. Amino acids: CSVGGTLESSYNEQFF.

By proportion, this clone is medium-sized. The chain links TRBV5-4 to TRBJ2-7, with TRBD1 identical over 8 bases. CDR3 size: 13 residues. CDR1 is SGHNT and CDR2 is YYREEE in the germline V gene (reference sequence). V shed 4 bases, J shed 3 bases, and the junction held 3 bases outside the gene matches. CDR3 sequence reads: CASSPDRGYEQYF. The CDR3 DNA follows: TGTGCCAGCAGCCCTGACAGGGGCTACGAGCAGTACTTC. Full variable domain (remainder filled in from reference TRBV5-4 and TRBJ2-7): ETGVTQSPTHLIKTRGQQVTLRCSSQSGHNTVSWYQQALGQGPQFIFQYYREEENGRGNFPPRFSGLQFPNYSSELNVNALELDDSALYLCASSPDRGYEQYFGPGTRLTVT.

The CDR3 reads CASSSPQRGAQETQYF. Here the CDR3 DNA reads TGTGCCAGCAGCTCGCCTCAAAGGGGGGCCCAAGAGACCCAGTACTTC. V and J are TRBV14 and TRBJ2-5; the D call may be TRBD1 or TRBD2 (6 bases each). The CDR3 is 16 amino acids. The germline CDR1 and CDR2 sequences are SGHDN and FVKESK. V lost 5 bases, J lost 1 base, and 17 bases lay in between.